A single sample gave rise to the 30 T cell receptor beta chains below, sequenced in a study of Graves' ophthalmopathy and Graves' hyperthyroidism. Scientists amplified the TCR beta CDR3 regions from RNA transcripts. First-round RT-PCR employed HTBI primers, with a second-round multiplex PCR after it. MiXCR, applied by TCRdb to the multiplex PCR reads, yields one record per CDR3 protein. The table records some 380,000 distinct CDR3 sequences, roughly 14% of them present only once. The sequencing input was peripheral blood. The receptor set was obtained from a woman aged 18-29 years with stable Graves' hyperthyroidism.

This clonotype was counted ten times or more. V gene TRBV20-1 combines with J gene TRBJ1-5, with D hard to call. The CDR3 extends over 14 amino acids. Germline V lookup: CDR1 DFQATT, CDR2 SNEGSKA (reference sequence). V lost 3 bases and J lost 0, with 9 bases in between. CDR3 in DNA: TGCAGTGCTAGTGCCAGGAATAGCAATCAGCCCCAGCATTTT. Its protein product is CSASARNSNQPQHF.

The CDR3 sequence: CASCPRGGFTNTEAFF. In DNA form, the CDR3 reads TGTGCCAGCTGCCCCCGGGGAGGTTTTACCAACACTGAAGCTTTCTTT. The genes are TRBV27 and TRBJ1-1; D is ambiguous. The CDR3 has 16 amino acids. From germline, CDR1 is MNHEY and CDR2 SMNVEV (reference sequence). The ends were cut back, 8 bases at V and 2 bases at J, with 21 bases in the middle.

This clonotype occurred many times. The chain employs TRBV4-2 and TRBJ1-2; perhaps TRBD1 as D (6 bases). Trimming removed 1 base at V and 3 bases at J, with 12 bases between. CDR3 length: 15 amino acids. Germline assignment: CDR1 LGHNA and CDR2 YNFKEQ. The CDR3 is CASSQGAGADYGYTF. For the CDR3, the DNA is TGTGCCAGCAGCCAAGGGGCGGGGGCGGACTATGGCTACACCTTC.

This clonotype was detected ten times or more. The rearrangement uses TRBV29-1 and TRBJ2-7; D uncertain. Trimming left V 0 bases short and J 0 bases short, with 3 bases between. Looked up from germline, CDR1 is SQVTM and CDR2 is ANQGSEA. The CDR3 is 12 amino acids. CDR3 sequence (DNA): TGCAGCGTTGAAGACAGCTCCTACGAGCAGTACTTC. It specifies CSVEDSSYEQYF.

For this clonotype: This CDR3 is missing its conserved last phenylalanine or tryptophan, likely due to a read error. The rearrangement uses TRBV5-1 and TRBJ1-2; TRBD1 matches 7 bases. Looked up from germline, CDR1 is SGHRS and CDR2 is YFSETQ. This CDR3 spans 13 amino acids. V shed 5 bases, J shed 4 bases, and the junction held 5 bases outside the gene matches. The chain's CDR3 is CASSLDRVYGYTV. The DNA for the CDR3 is TGCGCCAGCAGTCTCGACAGGGTCTATGGCTACACCGTC.

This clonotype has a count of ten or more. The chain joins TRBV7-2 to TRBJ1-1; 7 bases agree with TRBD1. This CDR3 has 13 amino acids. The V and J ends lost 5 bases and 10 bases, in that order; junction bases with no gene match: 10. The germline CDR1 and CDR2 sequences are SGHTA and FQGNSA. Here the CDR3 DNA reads TGTGCCAGCAGCCTGAAAGGGGGCCATGGAGCTTTCTTT. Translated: CASSLKGGHGAFF.

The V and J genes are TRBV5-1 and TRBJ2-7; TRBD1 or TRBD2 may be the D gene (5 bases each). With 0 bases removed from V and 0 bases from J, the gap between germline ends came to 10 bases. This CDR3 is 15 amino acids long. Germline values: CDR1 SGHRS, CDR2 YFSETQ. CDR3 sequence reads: CASSLVPGPSYEQYF. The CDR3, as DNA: TGCGCCAGCAGCTTGGTACCGGGACCCTCCTACGAGCAGTACTTC.

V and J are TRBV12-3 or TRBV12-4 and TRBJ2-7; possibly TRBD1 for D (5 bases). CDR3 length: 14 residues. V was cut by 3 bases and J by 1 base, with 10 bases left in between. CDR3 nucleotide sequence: TGTGCCAGCAGTTTGACCAGGGAATCCTACGAGCAGTACTTC. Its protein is CASSLTRESYEQYF.

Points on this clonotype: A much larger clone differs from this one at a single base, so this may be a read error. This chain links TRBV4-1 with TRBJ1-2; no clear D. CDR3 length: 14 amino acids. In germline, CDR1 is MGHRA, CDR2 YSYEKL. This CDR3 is CVSSQVLAGYGYTF. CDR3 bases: TGCGTCAGCAGCCAAGTCCTGGCTGGTTATGGCTACACCTTC.

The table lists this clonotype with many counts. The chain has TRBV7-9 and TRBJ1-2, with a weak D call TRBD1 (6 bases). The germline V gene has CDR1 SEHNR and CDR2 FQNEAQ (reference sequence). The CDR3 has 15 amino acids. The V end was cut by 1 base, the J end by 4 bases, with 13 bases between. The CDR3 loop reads CASSLGGAQSYGYTF. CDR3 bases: TGTGCCAGCAGCTTAGGGGGGGCGCAGTCCTATGGCTACACCTTC.

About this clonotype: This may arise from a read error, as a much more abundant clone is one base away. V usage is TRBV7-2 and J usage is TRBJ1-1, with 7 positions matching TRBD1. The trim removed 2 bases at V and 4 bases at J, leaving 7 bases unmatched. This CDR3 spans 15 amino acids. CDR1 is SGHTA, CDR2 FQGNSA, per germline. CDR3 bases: TGTGCCAGCAGCTTATTGGGACAGTCGATCACTGAAGCTTTCTTT. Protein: CASSLLGQSITEAFF.

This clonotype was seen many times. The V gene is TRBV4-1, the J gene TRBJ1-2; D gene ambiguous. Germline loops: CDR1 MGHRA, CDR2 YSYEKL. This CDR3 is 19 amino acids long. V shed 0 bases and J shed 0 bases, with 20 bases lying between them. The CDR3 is CASSQDYVSIPDPNYGYTF. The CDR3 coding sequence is TGCGCCAGCAGCCAAGATTACGTCAGTATCCCAGACCCTAACTATGGCTACACCTTC.

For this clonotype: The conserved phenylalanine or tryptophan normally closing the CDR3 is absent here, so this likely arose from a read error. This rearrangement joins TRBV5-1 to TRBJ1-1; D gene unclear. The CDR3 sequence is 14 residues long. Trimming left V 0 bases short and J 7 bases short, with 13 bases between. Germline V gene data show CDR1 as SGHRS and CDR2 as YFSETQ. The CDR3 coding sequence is TGCGCCAGCAGCTTGGGGATCAAAGCCCTTGAAGCTTTCGTT. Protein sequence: CASSLGIKALEAFV.

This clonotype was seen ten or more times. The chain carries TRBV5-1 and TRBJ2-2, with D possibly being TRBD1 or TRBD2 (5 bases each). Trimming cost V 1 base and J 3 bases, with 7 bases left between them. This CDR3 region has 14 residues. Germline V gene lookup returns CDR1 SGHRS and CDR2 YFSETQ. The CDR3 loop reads CASSLLGDTGELFF. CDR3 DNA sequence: TGCGCCAGCAGCTTGCTGGGGGACACCGGGGAGCTGTTTTTT. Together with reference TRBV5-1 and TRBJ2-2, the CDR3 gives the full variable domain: KAGVTQTPRYLIKTRGQQVTLSCSPISGHRSVSWYQQTPGQGLQFLFEYFSETQRNKGNFPGRFSGRQFSNSRSEMNVSTLELGDSALYLCASSLLGDTGELFFGEGSRLTVL.

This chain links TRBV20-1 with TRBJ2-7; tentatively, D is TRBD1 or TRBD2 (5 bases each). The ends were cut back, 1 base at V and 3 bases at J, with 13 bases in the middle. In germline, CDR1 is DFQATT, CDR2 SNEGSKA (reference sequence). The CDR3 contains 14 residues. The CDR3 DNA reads TGCAGTGCTAGAGGTCCAGGGACGAACTACGAGCAGTACTTC. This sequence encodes CSARGPGTNYEQYF.

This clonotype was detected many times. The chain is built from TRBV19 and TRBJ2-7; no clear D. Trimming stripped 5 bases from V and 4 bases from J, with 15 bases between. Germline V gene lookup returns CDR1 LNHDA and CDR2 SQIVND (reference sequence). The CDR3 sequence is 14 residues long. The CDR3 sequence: CASSSLDGFYEQYF. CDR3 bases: TGTGCCAGTAGTTCCCTCGACGGTTTTTACGAGCAGTACTTC.

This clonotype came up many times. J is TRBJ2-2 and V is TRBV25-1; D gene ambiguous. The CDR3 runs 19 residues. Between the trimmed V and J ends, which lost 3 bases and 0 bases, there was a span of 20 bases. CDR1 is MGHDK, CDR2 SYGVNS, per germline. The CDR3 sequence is CASSDHIRTAPTNTGELFF. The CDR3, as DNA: TGTGCCAGCAGTGATCATATCCGGACGGCCCCTACGAACACCGGGGAGCTGTTTTTT.

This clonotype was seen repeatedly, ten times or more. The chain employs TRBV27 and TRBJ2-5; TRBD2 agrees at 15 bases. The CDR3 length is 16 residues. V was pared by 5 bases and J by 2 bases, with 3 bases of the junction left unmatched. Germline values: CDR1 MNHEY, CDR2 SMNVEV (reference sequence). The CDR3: CASSRGLAGGQETQYF. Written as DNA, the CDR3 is TGTGCCAGCAGTCGTGGACTAGCGGGGGGGCAAGAGACCCAGTACTTC.

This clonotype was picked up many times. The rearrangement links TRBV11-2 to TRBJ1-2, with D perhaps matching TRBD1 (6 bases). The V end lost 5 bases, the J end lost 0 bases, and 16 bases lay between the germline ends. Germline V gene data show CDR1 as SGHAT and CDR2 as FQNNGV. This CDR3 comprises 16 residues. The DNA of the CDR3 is TGTGCCAGCAGCCAGAGAGGGGGTCTGGCTAACTATGGCTACACCTTC. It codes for CASSQRGGLANYGYTF.

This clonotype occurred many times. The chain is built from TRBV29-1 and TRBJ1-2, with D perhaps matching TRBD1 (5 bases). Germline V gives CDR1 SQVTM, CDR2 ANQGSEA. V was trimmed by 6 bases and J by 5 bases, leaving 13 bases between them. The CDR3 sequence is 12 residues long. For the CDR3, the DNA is TGCAGCGTCGGAGACAGCCAATATGGCTACACCTTC. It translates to CSVGDSQYGYTF.

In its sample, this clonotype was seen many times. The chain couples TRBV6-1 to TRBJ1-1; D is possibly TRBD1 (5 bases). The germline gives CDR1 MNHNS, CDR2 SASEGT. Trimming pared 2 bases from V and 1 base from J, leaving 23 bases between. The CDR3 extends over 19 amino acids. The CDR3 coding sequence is TGTGCCAGCAGTGAAACTTCGCCCTTTCGCAGGGAGGGGAACACTGAAGCTTTCTTT. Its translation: CASSETSPFRREGNTEAFF.

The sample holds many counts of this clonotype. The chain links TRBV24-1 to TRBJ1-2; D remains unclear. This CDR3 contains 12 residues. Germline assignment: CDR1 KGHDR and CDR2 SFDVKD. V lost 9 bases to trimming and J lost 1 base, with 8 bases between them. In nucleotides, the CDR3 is TGTGCCACCTGGGGTCTTAACTATGGCTACACCTTC. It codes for CATWGLNYGYTF.

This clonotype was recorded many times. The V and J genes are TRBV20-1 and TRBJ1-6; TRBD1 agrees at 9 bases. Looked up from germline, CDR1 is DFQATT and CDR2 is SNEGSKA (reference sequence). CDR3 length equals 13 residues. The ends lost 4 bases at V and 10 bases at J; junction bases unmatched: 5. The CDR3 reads CSAKQGAQSPLHF. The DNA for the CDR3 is TGCAGTGCTAAACAGGGGGCGCAATCACCCCTCCACTTT.

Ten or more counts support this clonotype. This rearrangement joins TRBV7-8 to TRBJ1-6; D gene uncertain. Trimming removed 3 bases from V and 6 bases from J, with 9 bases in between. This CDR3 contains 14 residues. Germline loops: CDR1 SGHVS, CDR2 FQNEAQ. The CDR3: CASSFPGSNSPLHF. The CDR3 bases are TGTGCCAGCAGCTTTCCGGGGAGTAATTCACCCCTCCACTTT.

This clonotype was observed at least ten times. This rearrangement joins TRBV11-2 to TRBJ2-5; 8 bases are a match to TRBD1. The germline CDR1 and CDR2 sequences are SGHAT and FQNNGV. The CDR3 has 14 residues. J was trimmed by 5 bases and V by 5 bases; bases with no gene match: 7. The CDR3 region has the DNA TGTGCCAGCAGCGCCATGGACAGGGAGGAGACCCAGTACTTC. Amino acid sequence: CASSAMDREETQYF.

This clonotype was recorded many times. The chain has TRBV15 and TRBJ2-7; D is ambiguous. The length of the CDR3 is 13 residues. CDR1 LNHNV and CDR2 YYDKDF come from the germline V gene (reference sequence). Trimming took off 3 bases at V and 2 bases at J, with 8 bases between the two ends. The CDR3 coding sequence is TGTGCCACCAGCAGCGCCGTAACCTACGAGCAGTACTTC. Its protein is CATSSAVTYEQYF.

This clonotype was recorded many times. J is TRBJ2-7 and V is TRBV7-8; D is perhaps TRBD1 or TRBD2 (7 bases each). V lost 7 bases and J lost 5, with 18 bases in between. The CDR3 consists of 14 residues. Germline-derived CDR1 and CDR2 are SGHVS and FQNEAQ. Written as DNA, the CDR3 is TGTGCCAGCACCCAGGGGGGGGGGGCCGACGAGCAGTACTTC. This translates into CASTQGGGADEQYF.

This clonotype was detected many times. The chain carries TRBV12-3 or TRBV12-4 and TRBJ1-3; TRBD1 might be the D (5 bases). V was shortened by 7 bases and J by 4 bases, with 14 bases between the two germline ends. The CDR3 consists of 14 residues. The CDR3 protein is CASTQMTAGNTIYF. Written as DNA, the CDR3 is TGTGCCAGCACCCAAATGACAGCCGGAAACACCATATATTTT.

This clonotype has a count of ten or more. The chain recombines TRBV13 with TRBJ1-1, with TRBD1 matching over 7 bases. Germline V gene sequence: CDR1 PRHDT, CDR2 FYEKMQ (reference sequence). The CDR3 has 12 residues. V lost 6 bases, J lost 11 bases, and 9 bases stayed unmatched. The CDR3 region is CASSHRTGEAFF. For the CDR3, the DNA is TGTGCCAGCAGTCACCGAACAGGGGAGGCTTTCTTT.

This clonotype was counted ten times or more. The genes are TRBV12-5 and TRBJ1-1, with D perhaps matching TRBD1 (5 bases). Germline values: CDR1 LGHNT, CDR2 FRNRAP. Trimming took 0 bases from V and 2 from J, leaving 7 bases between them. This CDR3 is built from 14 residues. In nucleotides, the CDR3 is TGTGCTAGTGGTTTGGTAACAGGAAACACTGAAGCTTTCTTT. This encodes CASGLVTGNTEAFF.